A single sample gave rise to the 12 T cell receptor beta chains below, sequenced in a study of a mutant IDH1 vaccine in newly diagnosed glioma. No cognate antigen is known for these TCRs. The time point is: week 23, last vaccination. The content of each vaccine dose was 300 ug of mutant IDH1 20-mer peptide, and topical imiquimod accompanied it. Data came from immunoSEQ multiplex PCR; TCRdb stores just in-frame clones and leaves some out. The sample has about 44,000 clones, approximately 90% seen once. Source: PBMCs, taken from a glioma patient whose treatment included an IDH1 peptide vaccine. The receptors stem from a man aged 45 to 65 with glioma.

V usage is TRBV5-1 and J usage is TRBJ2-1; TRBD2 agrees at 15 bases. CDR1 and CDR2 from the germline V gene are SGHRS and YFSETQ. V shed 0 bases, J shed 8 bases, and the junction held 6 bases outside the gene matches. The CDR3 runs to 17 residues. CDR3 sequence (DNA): TGCGCCAGCAGCTTGGCCCCGGGACTAGCGGGAGGCGATGAGCAGTTCTTC. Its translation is CASSLAPGLAGGDEQFF.

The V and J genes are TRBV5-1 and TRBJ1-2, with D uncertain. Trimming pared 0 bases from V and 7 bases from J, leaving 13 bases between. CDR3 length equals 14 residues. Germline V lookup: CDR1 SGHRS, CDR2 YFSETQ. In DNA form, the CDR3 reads TGCGCCAGCAGCTTGGGATTGGAGGAGAGTGGCTACACCTTC. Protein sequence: CASSLGLEESGYTF.

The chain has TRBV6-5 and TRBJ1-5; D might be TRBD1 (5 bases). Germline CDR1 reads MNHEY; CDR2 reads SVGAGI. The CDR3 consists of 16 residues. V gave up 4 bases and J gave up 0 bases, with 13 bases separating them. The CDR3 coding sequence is TGTGCCAGCAGTTCCACGACAGTCAATAGCAATCAGCCCCAGCATTTT. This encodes CASSSTTVNSNQPQHF.

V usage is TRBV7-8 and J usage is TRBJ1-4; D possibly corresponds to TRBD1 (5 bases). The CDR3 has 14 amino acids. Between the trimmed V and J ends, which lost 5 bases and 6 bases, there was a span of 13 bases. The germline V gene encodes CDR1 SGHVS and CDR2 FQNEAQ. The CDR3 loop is CASSRGVAHEKLFF. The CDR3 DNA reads TGTGCCAGCAGCCGGGGGGTAGCACATGAAAAACTGTTTTTT.

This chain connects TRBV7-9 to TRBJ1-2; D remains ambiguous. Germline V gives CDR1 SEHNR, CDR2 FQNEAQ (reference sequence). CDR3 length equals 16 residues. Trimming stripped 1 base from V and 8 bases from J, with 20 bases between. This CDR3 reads CASSLGAQEERRGYTF. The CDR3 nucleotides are TGTGCCAGCAGCTTAGGAGCTCAGGAGGAGAGGAGAGGCTACACCTTC.

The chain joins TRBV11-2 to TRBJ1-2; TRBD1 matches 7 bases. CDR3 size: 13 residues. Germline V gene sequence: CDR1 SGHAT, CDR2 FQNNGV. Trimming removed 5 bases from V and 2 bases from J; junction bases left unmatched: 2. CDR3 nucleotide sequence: TGTGCCAGCAGCCCGGACAGGAACTATGGCTACACCTTC. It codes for CASSPDRNYGYTF.

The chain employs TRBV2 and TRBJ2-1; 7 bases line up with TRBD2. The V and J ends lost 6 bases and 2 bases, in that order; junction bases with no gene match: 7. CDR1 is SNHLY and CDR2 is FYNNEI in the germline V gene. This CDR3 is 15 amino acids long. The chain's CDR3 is CASRFGRNPYNEQFF. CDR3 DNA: TGTGCCAGCAGATTCGGGAGGAACCCCTACAATGAGCAGTTCTTC.

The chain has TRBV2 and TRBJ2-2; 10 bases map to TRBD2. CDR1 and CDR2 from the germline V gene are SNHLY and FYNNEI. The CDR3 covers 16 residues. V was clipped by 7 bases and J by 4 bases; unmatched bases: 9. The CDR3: CASNPSGSRSTGELFF. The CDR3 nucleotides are TGTGCCAGCAATCCTAGCGGGAGTAGGTCCACCGGGGAGCTGTTTTTT.

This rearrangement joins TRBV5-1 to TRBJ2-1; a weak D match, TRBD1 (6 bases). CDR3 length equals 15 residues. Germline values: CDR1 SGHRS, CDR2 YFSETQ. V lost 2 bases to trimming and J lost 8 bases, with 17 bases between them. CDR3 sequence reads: CASSLQGTRGDEQFF. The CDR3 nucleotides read TGCGCCAGCAGCTTACAGGGCACCCGTGGGGATGAGCAGTTCTTC.

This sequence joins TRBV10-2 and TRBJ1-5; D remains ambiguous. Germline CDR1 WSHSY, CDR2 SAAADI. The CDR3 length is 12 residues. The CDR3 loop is CGAAPSNQPQHF. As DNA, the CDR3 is TGCGGGGCCGCTCCTAGCAATCAGCCCCAGCATTTT.

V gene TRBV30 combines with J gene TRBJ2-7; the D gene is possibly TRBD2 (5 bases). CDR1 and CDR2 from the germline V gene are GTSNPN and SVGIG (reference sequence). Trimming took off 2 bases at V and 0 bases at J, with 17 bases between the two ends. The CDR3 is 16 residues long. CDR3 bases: TGTGCCTGGAGTCGGCCCTTGGGAGAGGTCTCCTACGAGCAGTACTTC. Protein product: CAWSRPLGEVSYEQYF.

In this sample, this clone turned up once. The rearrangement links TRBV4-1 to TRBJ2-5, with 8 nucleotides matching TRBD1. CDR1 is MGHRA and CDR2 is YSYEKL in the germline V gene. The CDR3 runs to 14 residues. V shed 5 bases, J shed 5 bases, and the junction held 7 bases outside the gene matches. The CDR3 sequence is CASSDRQGRETQYF. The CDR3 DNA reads TGCGCCAGCAGCGACCGACAGGGGAGGGAGACCCAGTACTTC.